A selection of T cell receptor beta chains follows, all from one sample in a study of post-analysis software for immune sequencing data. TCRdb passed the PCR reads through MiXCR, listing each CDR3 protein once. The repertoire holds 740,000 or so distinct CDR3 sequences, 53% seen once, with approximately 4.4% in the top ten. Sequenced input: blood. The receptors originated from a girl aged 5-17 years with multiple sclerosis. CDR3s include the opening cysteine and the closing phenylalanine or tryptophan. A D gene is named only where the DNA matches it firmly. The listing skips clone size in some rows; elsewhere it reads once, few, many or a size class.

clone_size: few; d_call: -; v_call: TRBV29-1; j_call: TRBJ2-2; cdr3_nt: TGCAGCGTTTCTAGACCGAACACCGGGGAGCTGTTTTTT; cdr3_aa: CSVSRPNTGELFF
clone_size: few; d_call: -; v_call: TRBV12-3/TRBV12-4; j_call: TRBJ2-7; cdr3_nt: TGTGCCAGCAGTCCTTATGGGGTGGCGGGCGCTACCTACGAGCAGTACTTC; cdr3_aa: CASSPYGVAGATYEQYF
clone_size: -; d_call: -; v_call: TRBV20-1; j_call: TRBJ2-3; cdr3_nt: TGCAGTGCTAGAGATCCCTGGGGGCCAGATACGCAGTATTTT; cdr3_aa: CSARDPWGPDTQYF
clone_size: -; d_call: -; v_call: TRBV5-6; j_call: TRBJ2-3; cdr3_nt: TGTGCCAGCAGCTTGACAACCGGCAGCCCCTCTAGCACAGATACGCAGTATTTT; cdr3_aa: CASSLTTGSPSSTDTQYF
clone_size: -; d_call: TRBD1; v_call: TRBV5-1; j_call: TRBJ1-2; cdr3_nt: TGCGCCAGCAGCTTGACCGTTAAAGGGGGCACCTATGGCTACACCTTC; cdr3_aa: CASSLTVKGGTYGYTF
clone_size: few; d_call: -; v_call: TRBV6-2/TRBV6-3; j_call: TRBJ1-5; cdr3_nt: TGTGCCAGCAGGAGAGGACAGATTAATCAGCCCCAGCATTTT; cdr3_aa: CASRRGQINQPQHF
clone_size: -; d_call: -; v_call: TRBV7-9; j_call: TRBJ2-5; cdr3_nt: TGTGCCAGCAGCTTAGGGGGGACCTCCCAAGAGACCCAGTACTTC; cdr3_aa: CASSLGGTSQETQYF
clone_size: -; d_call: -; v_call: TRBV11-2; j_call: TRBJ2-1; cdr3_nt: TGTGCCGGCAGCTTATTCTCGAGGGGATCGAATGAGCAGTTCTTC; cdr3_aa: CAGSLFSRGSNEQFF
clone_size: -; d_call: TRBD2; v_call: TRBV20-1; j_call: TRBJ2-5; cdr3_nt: TGCAGTGCCCCCGGGAGGGACCAAGAGACCCAGTACTTC; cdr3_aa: CSAPGRDQETQYF
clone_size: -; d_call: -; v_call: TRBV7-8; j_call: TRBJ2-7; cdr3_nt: TGTGCCAGCAGCTTAGTTAGCCACTACGAGCAGTACTTC; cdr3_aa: CASSLVSHYEQYF
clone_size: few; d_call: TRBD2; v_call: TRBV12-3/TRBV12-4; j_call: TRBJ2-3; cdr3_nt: TGTGCCAGCCATCCCGGGGGGGTGGATACGCAGTATTTT; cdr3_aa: CASHPGGVDTQYF
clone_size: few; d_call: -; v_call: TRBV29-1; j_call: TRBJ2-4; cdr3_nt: TGCAGCGTTGGGGACGGTCAGATTCAGTACTTC; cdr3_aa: CSVGDGQIQYF
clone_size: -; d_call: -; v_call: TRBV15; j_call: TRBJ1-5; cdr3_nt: TGTGCCACCAGCAGAGGCAAATCTAGCAATCAGCCCCAGCATTTT; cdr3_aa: CATSRGKSSNQPQHF
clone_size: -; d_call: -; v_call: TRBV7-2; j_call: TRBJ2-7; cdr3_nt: TGTGCCAGCAGCTTAGGAGGGGGGCCCAGAACCTACGAGCAGTACTTC; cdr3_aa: CASSLGGGPRTYEQYF
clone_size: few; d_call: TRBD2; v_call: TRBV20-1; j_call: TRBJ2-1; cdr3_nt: TGCAGTGCTCCCACTGGGACTAGCGGCTACAATGAGCAGTTCTTC; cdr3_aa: CSAPTGTSGYNEQFF
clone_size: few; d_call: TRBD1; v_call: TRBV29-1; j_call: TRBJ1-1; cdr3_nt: TGCAGCGGGGGACAGGGAAACACTGAAGCTTTCTTT; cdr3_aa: CSGGQGNTEAFF
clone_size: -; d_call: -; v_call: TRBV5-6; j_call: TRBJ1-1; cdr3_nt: TGTGCCAGCAGCCTCCGACAGAGGAACACTGAAGCTTTCTTT; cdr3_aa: CASSLRQRNTEAFF
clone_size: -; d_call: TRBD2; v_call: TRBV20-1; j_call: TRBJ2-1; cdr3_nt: TGCAGTGCTCTTCACCGGACTAGCGGGATCCCCCGGGTCAATGAGCAGTTCTTC; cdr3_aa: CSALHRTSGIPRVNEQFF
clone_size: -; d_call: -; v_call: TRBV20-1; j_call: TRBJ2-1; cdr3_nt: TGCAGTGGGACGCCCAGCTCCTACAATGAGCAGTTCTTC; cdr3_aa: CSGTPSSYNEQFF
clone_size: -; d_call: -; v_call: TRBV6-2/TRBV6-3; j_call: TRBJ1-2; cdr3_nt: TGTGCCAGCACCAGCCCTCGCCTGGGGGGCGTTGTCTATGGCTACACCTTC; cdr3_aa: CASTSPRLGGVVYGYTF
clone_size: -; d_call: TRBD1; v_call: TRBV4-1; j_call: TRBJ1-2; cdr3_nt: TGCGCCAGCAGCCAAGAGAGAGGGACAGGGTTAAACTATGGCTACACCTTC; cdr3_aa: CASSQERGTGLNYGYTF
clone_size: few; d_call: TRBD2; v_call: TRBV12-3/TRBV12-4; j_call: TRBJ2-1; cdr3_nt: TGTGCCAGCAGCATTACTAGCGGGAGTCTTGGTGAGCAGTTCTTC; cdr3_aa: CASSITSGSLGEQFF
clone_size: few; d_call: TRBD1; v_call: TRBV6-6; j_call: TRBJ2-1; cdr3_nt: TGTGCCAGCAGTTACCCACAGGGGGCCTACAATGAGCAGTTCTTC; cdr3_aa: CASSYPQGAYNEQFF
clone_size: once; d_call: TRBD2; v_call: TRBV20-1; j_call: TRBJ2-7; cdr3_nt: TGCAGTGCTACCTCCGCCTTTAGTAGCGGGGGCCACTCCTACGAGCAGTACTTC; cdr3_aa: CSATSAFSSGGHSYEQYF
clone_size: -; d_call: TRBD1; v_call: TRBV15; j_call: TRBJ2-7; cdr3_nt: TGTGCCACCAGCAGAGGAGGGGACAGGGCCCACGAGCAGTACTTC; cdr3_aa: CATSRGGDRAHEQYF
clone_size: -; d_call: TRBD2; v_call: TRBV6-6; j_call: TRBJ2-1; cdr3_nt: TGTGCCAGCAGTCGATACGGACTAGCGGGAGGTAGCAATGAGCAGTTCTTC; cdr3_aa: CASSRYGLAGGSNEQFF
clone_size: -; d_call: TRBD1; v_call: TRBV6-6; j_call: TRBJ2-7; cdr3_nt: TGTGCCAGCAGTCCCGGACAGGGCTGGGTTTTTTCCTACGAGCAGTACTTC; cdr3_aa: CASSPGQGWVFSYEQYF
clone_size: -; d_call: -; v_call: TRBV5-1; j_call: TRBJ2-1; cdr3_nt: TGCGCCAGCTCGCGGGGAGATGAGACTTTCTACAATGAGCAGTTCTTC; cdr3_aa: CASSRGDETFYNEQFF
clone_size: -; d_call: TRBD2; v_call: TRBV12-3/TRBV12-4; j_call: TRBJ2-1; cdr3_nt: TGTGCCAGCAGTTTTCGGGGGCTAGCGGGAAACAATGAGCAGTTCTTC; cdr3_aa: CASSFRGLAGNNEQFF
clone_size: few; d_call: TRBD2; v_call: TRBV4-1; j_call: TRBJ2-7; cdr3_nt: TGCGCCAGCAGCGTAGCGGGAGTTAAGAACGAGCAGTACTTC; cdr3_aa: CASSVAGVKNEQYF
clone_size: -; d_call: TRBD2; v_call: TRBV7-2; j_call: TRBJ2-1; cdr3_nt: TGTGCCAGCTCCCGTTCATTAGCCGGGGGGTCCTACAATGAGCAGTTCTTC; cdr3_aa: CASSRSLAGGSYNEQFF
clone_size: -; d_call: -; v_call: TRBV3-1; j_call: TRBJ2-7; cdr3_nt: TGTGCCAGCAGCCAAAGCAGGATCTACGAGCAGTACTTC; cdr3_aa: CASSQSRIYEQYF
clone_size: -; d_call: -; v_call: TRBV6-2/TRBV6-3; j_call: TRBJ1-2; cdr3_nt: TGTGCCAGCACTCAAGGGAGCTATGGCTACACCTTC; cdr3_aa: CASTQGSYGYTF
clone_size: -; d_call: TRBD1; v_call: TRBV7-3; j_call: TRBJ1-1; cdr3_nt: TGTGCCAGCAGCTCAGACAGGGTGGCTGAAGCTTTCTTT; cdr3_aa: CASSSDRVAEAFF
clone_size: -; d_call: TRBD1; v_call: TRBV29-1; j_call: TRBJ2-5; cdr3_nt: TGCAGCGTTGAAGATCGGCGGGACAGGGGGCGGAGGGAGACCCAGTACTTC; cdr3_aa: CSVEDRRDRGRRETQYF
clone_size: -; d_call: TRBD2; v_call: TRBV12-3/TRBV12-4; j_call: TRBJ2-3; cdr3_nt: TGTGCCAGCACCCGTAGCGGGGGCACAGATACGCAGTATTTT; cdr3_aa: CASTRSGGTDTQYF
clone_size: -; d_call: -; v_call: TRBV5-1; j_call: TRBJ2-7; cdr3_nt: TGCGCCAGCAGCTTGGCCCCCAAGGACAACTCCTACGAGCAGTACTTC; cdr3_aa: CASSLAPKDNSYEQYF
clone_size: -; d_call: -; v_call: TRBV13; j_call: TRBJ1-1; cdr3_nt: TGTGCCAGCAGCCTGGCCCCGGCCTCGGACACTGAAGCTTTCTTT; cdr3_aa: CASSLAPASDTEAFF
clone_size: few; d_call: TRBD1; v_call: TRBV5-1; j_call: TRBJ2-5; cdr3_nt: TGCGCCAGCAGTGGGGACAGGGGAGTGTCCCAGTACTTC; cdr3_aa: CASSGDRGVSQYF
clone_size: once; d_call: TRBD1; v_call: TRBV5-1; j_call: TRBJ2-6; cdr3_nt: TGCGCCAGCAGCTTGGCCGGGACAGCCGGCTCTGGGGCCAACGTCCTGACTTTC; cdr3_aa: CASSLAGTAGSGANVLTF
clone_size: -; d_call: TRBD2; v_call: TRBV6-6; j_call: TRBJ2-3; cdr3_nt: TGTGCCAGCAGTTACGCGTTACGGGGGGTATTGACAGATACGCAGTATTTT; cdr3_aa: CASSYALRGVLTDTQYF
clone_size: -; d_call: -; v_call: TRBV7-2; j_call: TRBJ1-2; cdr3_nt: TGTGCCAGCAGCCCAAGTGGAGGGGCCCCCTATGGCTACACCTTC; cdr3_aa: CASSPSGGAPYGYTF
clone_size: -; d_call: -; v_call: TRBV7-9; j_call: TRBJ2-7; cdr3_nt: TGTGCCAGCAGCTTAGGCGGGACAGTCCACGAGCAGTACTTC; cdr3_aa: CASSLGGTVHEQYF
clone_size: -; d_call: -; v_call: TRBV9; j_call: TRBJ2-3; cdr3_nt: TGTGCCAGCAGCCTCCTCGGAACACCGGATACGCAGTATTTT; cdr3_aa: CASSLLGTPDTQYF
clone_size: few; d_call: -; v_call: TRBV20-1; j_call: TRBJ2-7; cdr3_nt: TGCAGTGCTAGGGCCCGGACAGATTCCTACGAGCAGTACTTC; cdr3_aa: CSARARTDSYEQYF
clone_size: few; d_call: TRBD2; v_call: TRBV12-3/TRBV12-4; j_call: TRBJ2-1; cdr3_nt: TGTGCCAGCAGTTTCGACCCAGCGGGAGTTGAGCAGTTCTTC; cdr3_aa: CASSFDPAGVEQFF
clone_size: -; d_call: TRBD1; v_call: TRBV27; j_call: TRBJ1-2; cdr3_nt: TGTGCCAGCAGTCCCCTCCGGGACAGCCGAAGAGACCGGGGCTACACCTTC; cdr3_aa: CASSPLRDSRRDRGYTF
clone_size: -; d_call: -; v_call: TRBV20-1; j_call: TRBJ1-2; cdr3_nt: -; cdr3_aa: CSALSGPTNYGYTF
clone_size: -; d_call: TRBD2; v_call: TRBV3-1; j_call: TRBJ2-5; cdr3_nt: TGTGCCAGCAGCCCGAGGACCCCTCAGCGGGGGTTAAGAGAGACCCAGTACTTC; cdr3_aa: CASSPRTPQRGLRETQYF
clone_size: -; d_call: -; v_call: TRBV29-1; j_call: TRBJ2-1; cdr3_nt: TGCAGCGTTTCCTTCGGGGATGAGCAGTTCTTC; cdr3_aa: CSVSFGDEQFF
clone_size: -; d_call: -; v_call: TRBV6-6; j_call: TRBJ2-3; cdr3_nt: TGTGCCAGCAGTTCGGAATACCTGCCGAGCACAGATACGCAGTATTTT; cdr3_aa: CASSSEYLPSTDTQYF
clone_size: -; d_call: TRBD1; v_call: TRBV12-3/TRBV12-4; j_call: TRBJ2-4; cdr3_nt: TGTGCCAGCAGTTTGGGGGACAGGGGCCCGGGGAGGGCCAAAAACATTCAGTACTTC; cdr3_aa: CASSLGDRGPGRAKNIQYF
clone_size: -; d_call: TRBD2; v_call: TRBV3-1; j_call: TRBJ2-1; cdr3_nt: TGTGCCAGCAGCCAAGTCGGGGGACTAGCGGGGGAGATCAATGAGCAGTTCTTC; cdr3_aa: CASSQVGGLAGEINEQFF
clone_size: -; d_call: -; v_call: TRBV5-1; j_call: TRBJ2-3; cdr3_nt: TGCGCCAGCAGCTTGGGTAGCGGCCTATTGAAAGATACGCAGTATTTT; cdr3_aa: CASSLGSGLLKDTQYF
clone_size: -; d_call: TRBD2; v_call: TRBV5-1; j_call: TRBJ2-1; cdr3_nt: TGCGCCAGCAGCGGGACCCTAGCGGGAGGTAGGGGTGAGCAGTTCTTC; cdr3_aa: CASSGTLAGGRGEQFF